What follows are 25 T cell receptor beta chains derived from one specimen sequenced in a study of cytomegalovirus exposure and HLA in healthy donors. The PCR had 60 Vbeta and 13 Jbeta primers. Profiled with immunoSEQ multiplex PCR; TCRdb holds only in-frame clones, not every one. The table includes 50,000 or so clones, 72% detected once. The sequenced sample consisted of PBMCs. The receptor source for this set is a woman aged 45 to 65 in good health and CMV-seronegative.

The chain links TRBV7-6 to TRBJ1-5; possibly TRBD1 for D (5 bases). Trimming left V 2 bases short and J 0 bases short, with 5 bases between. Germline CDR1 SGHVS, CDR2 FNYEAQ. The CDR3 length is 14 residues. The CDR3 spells CASSLTGSNQPQHF. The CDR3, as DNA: TGTGCCAGCAGCTTAACAGGTAGCAATCAGCCCCAGCATTTT.

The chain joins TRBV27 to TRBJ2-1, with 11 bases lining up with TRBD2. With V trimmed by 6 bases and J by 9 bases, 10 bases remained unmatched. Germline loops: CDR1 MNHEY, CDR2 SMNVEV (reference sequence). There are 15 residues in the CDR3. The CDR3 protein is CASSLITSGRFEQFF. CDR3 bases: TGTGCCAGCAGCCTTATTACTAGCGGGAGATTTGAGCAGTTCTTC.

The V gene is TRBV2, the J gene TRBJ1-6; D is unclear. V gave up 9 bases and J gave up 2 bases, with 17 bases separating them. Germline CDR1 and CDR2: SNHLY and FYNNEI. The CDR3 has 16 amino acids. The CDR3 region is CASAGGEGTYNSPLHF. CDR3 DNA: TGTGCCAGTGCAGGCGGGGAAGGAACCTATAATTCACCCCTCCACTTT.

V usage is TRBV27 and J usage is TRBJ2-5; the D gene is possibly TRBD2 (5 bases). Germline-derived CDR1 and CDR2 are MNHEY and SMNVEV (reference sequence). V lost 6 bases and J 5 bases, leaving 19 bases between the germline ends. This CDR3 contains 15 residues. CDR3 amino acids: CASRPDTTMGETQYF. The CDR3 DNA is TGTGCCAGCAGACCTGACACGACTATGGGGGAGACCCAGTACTTC.

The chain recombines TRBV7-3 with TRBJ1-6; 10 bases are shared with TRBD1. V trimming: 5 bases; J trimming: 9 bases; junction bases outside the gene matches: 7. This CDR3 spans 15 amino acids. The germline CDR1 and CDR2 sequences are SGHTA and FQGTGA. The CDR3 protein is CASSPGTGDSSPLHF. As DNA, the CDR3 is TGTGCCAGCAGCCCAGGGACAGGGGACAGTTCACCCCTCCACTTT. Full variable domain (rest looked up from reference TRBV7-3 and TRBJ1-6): GAGVSQTPSNKVTEKGKYVELRCDPISGHTALYWYRQSLGQGPEFLIYFQGTGAADDSGLPNDRFFAVRPEGSVSTLKIQRTERGDSAVYLCASSPGTGDSSPLHFGNGTRLTVT.

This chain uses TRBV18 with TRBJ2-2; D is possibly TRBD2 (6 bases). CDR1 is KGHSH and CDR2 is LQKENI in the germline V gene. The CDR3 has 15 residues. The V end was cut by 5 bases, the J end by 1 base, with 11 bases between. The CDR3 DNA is TGTGCCAGCTCAGGGGAGGCCTTGAACACCGGGGAGCTGTTTTTT. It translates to CASSGEALNTGELFF.

This CDR3 is CASSLIFSGTGSYSYEQYF. The DNA for the CDR3 is TGTGCCAGCAGTTTAATCTTCTCCGGGACAGGGAGCTACTCCTACGAGCAGTACTTC. The J gene is TRBJ2-7, the V gene TRBV27; 9 bases fit TRBD1. The germline gives CDR1 MNHEY, CDR2 SMNVEV (reference sequence). CDR3 length: 19 residues. V lost 2 bases to trimming and J lost 0 bases; unmatched junction nucleotides: 14.

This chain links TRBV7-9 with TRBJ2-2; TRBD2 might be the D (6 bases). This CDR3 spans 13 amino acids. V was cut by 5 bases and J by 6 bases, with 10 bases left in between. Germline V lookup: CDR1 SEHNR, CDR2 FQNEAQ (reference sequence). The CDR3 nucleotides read TGTGCCAGCAGCCGGGACTCCCCCGGGGAGCTGTTTTTT. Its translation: CASSRDSPGELFF.

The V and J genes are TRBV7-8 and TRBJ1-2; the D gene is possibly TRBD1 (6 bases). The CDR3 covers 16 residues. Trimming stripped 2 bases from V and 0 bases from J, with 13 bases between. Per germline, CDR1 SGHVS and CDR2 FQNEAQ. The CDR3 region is CASSLSGGGANYGYTF. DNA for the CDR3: TGTGCCAGCAGCTTAAGTGGAGGGGGGGCTAACTATGGCTACACCTTC.

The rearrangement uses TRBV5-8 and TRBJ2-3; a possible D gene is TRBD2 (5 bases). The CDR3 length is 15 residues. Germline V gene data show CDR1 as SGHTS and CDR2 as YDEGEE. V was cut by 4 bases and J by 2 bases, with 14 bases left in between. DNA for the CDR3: TGTGCCAGCAGCCAAGCGGTCTGGGACACAGATACGCAGTATTTT. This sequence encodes CASSQAVWDTDTQYF.

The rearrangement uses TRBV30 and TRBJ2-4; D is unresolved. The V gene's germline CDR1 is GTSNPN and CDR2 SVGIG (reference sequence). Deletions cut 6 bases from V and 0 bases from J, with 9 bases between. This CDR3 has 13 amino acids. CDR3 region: CACDILAKNIQYF. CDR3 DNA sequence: TGTGCCTGCGACATTTTAGCCAAAAACATTCAGTACTTC.

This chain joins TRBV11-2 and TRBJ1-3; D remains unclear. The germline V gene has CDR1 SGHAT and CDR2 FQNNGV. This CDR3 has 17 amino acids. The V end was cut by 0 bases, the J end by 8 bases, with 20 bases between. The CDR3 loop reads CASSLDAPQLSGHTIYF. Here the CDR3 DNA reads TGTGCCAGCAGCTTAGACGCGCCACAGCTGTCTGGTCACACCATATATTTT.

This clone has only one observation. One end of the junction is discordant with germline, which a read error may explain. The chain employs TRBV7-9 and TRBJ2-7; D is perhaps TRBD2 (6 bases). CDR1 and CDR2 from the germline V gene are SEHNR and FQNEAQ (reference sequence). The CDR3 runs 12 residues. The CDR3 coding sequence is TGTTCCAGCAGCCCCCCGGGGGAGGAGCAGTACTTC. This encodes CSSSPPGEEQYF.

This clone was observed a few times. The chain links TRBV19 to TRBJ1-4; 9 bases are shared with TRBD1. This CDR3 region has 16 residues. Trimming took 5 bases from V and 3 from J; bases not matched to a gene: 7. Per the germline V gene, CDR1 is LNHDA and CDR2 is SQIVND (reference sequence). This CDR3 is CASSQDRGPANEKLFF. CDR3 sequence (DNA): TGTGCCAGTAGTCAGGACAGGGGTCCGGCTAATGAAAAACTGTTTTTT.

The CDR3 spells CASSTRGQYSGNTIYF. In nucleotides, the CDR3 is TGTGCCAGCAGTACTAGGGGACAATACTCTGGAAACACCATATATTTT. V and J are TRBV28 and TRBJ1-3; maybe TRBD1 (6 bases). The CDR3 covers 16 residues. V was clipped by 5 bases and J by 0 bases, with 14 bases between them. Germline V lookup: CDR1 MDHEN, CDR2 SYDVKM.

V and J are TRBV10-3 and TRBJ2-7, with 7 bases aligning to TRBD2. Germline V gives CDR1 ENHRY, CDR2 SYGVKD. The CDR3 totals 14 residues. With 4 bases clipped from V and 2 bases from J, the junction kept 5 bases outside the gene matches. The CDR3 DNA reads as TGTGCCATCAGTGTGGCTAGCGGAACCTACGAGCAGTACTTC. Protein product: CAISVASGTYEQYF.

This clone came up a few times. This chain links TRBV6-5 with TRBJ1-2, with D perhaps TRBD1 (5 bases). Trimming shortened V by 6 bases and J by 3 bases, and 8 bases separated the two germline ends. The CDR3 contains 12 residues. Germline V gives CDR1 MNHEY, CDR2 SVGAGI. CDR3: CASSETDYGYTF. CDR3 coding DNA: TGTGCCAGCAGCGAGACAGACTATGGCTACACCTTC.

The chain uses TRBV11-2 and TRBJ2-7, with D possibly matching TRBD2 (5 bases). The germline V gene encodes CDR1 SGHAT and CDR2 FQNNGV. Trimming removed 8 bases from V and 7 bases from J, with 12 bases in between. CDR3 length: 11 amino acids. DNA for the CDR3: TGTGCCAGCGGGGTATCGGGGGAGCAGTACTTC. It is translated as CASGVSGEQYF.

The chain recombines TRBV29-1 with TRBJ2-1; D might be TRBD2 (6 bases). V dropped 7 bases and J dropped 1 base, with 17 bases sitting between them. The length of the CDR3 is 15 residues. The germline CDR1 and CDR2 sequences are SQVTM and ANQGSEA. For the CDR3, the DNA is TGCAGCGCTAAACCGGGACTCGGTTCCTACAATGAGCAGTTCTTC. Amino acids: CSAKPGLGSYNEQFF.

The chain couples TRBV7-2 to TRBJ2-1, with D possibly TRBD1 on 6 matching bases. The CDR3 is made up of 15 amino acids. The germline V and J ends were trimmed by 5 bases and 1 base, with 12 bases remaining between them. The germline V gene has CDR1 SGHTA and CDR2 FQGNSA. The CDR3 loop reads CASSPTGGSYNEQFF. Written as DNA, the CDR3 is TGTGCCAGCAGCCCGACAGGAGGTTCCTACAATGAGCAGTTCTTC.

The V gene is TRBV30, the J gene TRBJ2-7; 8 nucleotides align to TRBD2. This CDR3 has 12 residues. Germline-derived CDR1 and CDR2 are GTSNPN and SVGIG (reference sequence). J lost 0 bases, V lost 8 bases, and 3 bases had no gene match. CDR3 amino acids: CALRGDSYEQYF. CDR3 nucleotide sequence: TGTGCCCTGCGGGGGGACTCCTACGAGCAGTACTTC.

The chain's CDR3 is CASSLSGGIPYEQYF. The CDR3, as DNA: TGTGCCAGCAGTTTATCGGGGGGGATTCCCTACGAGCAGTACTTC. The chain combines TRBV28 with TRBJ2-7; 8 positions match TRBD2. The junction had 4 bases not matched to a gene; V was cut back by 1 base and J by 2 bases. In germline, CDR1 is MDHEN, CDR2 SYDVKM. This CDR3 contains 15 residues.

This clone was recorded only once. The CDR3 DNA reads as TGTGCCAGCAGCCTCAACCCCCCCCGGACAGAGCAGTACTTC. This sequence encodes CASSLNPPRTEQYF. This sequence joins TRBV7-6 and TRBJ2-7; TRBD1 is a possible D gene (5 bases). Germline V CDR1 and CDR2: SGHVS, FNYEAQ. The CDR3 is 14 amino acids. The V end lost 5 bases, the J end lost 7 bases, and 18 bases lay between the germline ends.

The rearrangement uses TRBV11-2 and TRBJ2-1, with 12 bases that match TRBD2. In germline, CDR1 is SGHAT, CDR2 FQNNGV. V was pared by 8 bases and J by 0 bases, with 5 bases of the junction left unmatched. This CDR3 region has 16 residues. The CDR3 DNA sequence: TGTGCCAGCTCCCGGACTAGCGGGAACTCCTACAATGAGCAGTTCTTC. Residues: CASSRTSGNSYNEQFF.

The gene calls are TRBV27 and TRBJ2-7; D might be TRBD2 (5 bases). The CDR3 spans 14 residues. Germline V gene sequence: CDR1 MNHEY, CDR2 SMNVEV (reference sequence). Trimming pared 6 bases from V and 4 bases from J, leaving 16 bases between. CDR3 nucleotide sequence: TGTGCCAGCAGCTCTAAGCGGACCTGGTACGAGCAGTACTTC. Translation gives CASSSKRTWYEQYF.